These 20 T cell receptor beta chains originate from one sample sequenced in a study of identical twins. TCRdb re-derived calls from the 5' RACE reads in MiXCR, one entry per CDR3 protein. The repertoire holds hundreds of thousands of distinct CDR3 sequences, around 12% seen once, with under 2% in the top ten. This sample was shared with a second study, whose subject was yellow fever vaccine responses in identical twins.

Sequencing was carried out using PBMCs. These receptor sequences come from a woman aged 18-29 years in good health.

The CDR3 sequence: CASSSGQGGWETQYF. The CDR3 DNA is TGCGCCAGCAGTTCCGGACAGGGAGGGTGGGAGACCCAGTACTTC. This rearrangement joins TRBV5-1 to TRBJ2-5, with D perhaps matching TRBD1 (8 bases). The germline V gene encodes CDR1 SGHRS and CDR2 YFSETQ. CDR3 length: 15 amino acids. V lost 5 bases and J lost 5, with 19 bases in between. The whole variable domain, filled in from reference TRBV5-1 and TRBJ2-5, reads KAGVTQTPRYLIKTRGQQVTLSCSPISGHRSVSWYQQTPGQGLQFLFEYFSETQRNKGNFPGRFSGRQFSNSRSEMNVSTLELGDSALYLCASSSGQGGWETQYFGPGTRLLVL.

This clonotype was found a few times. The rearrangement joins TRBV4-1 to TRBJ2-3; 8 nucleotides line up with TRBD1. This CDR3 contains 15 residues. Germline V CDR1 and CDR2: MGHRA, YSYEKL. V trimming: 1 base; J trimming: 4 bases; junction bases outside the gene matches: 4. The CDR3 nucleotides read TGCGCCAGCAGCCAAGGACAGGGGATTTCAGATACGCAGTATTTT. Translation: CASSQGQGISDTQYF.

The gene calls are TRBV20-1 and TRBJ2-3, with 8 bases matching TRBD1. V shed 5 bases, J shed 4 bases, and the junction held 2 bases outside the gene matches. The CDR3 has 12 amino acids. Germline values: CDR1 DFQATT, CDR2 SNEGSKA (reference sequence). The CDR3 here is CSARTGSDTQYF. The DNA of the CDR3 is TGCAGTGCTCGGACAGGGTCAGATACGCAGTATTTT.

In this sample, this clonotype turned up a few times. The chain links TRBV20-1 to TRBJ2-5, with 8 bases lining up with TRBD1. This CDR3 spans 16 amino acids. Per the germline V gene, CDR1 is DFQATT and CDR2 is SNEGSKA (reference sequence). After removal of 6 bases from V and 7 bases from J, the junction contained 19 bases not matched to a gene. The chain's CDR3 is CSAPYGGTGSDGTQYF. CDR3 in DNA: TGCAGTGCCCCCTATGGTGGGACAGGTAGCGACGGGACCCAGTACTTC.

This clonotype was recorded a few times. The rearrangement links TRBV11-2 to TRBJ2-7; 8 nucleotides match TRBD2. The CDR3 sequence is 16 residues long. CDR1 and CDR2 from the germline V gene are SGHAT and FQNNGV. Losses at the gene ends were 5 bases for V and 4 bases for J; bases not matched to a gene: 13. CDR3: CASSPGVSLADYEQYF. In nucleotides, the CDR3 is TGTGCCAGCAGCCCAGGAGTTTCACTAGCGGATTACGAGCAGTACTTC.

This clonotype was counted between two and nine times. J is TRBJ2-7 and V is TRBV20-1, with 7 bases matching TRBD2. The CDR3 is made up of 17 amino acids. With V trimmed by 3 bases and J by 1 base, 15 bases remained unmatched. CDR1 and CDR2 from the germline V gene are DFQATT and SNEGSKA (reference sequence). The CDR3 DNA reads as TGCAGTGCTAGGGCCCCCCAGAACGGGAGGAGGTCCTACGAGCAGTACTTC. The encoded protein is CSARAPQNGRRSYEQYF.

This clonotype was seen a few times. The V call is TRBV29-1, the J call TRBJ1-2, with D unclear. The germline V gene encodes CDR1 SQVTM and CDR2 ANQGSEA. Trimming removed 2 bases from V and 7 bases from J, with 8 bases in between. CDR3 length: 11 amino acids. CDR3 residues: CSVESRSGYTF. The CDR3 coding sequence is TGCAGCGTTGAATCCCGGAGTGGCTACACCTTC.

The rearrangement joins TRBV5-5 to TRBJ2-3, with D tentatively TRBD2 (6 bases). Germline CDR1 is SGHKS and CDR2 is YYEKEE (reference sequence). Trimming removed 4 bases from V and 5 bases from J, with 23 bases in between. The CDR3 loop spans 17 amino acids. The CDR3 loop reads CASSIKPGLDSGDTQYF. The CDR3 DNA is TGTGCCAGCAGCATCAAACCGGGACTCGATTCGGGAGATACGCAGTATTTT.

The chain uses TRBV2 and TRBJ2-5; 7 bases are a match to TRBD1. The length of the CDR3 is 15 residues. CDR1 is SNHLY, CDR2 FYNNEI, per germline. J was trimmed by 2 bases and V by 3 bases; bases with no gene match: 6. The CDR3 nucleotides are TGTGCCAGCAGTGATGACAGGGTCCGACAAGAGACCCAGTACTTC. Translation gives CASSDDRVRQETQYF.

CDR3 DNA sequence: TGCGCCAGCAGCACTGGGGGGGCGTGGGAGACCCAGTACTTC. It is translated as CASSTGGAWETQYF. This chain connects TRBV5-1 to TRBJ2-5; the D gene is possibly TRBD2 (7 bases). Germline V gives CDR1 SGHRS, CDR2 YFSETQ. V gave up 4 bases and J gave up 5 bases, with 15 bases separating them. The CDR3 covers 14 residues.

The chain combines TRBV6-1 with TRBJ1-1; a weak D match, TRBD1 (5 bases). V was cut by 6 bases and J by 3 bases, with 17 bases left in between. Germline V CDR1 and CDR2: MNHNS, SASEGT. The CDR3 sequence is 15 residues long. CDR3 loop: CASRTTTGVDTEAFF. The DNA for the CDR3 is TGTGCCAGCAGAACTACCACGGGGGTCGACACTGAAGCTTTCTTT.

CDR3 amino acids: CASSYSSSADTQYF. The CDR3 nucleotides are TGTGCCAGCAGTTACTCGAGTAGCGCAGATACGCAGTATTTT. V and J are TRBV6-2 or TRBV6-3 and TRBJ2-3; D might be TRBD2 (5 bases). Germline values: CDR1 MNHEY, CDR2 SVGEGT. The V and J ends lost 0 bases and 4 bases respectively, with 8 bases between them. The CDR3 totals 14 residues.

A few counts support this clonotype. The CDR3 is CASSGQGAPTGELFF. CDR3 coding DNA: TGTGCCAGCAGTGGTCAGGGGGCGCCCACCGGGGAGCTGTTTTTT. The chain uses TRBV2 and TRBJ2-2, with TRBD1 matching 8 bases. The junction had 5 bases not matched to a gene; V was cut back by 4 bases and J by 4 bases. Germline V gives CDR1 SNHLY, CDR2 FYNNEI. The CDR3 has 15 residues.

This clonotype was detected ten times or more. J is TRBJ2-1 and V is TRBV5-1; 7 nucleotides line up with TRBD1. V trimming: 1 base; J trimming: 5 bases; junction bases outside the gene matches: 6. CDR3 length: 15 amino acids. Germline-derived CDR1 and CDR2 are SGHRS and YFSETQ. The CDR3 reads CASSLTGAQHNEQFF. CDR3 nucleotide sequence: TGCGCCAGCAGCTTGACAGGGGCCCAACACAATGAGCAGTTCTTC.

The genes are TRBV7-2 and TRBJ2-7; 8 bases map to TRBD2. The V and J ends lost 0 bases and 7 bases, in that order; junction bases with no gene match: 8. The CDR3 extends over 15 amino acids. Germline CDR1 is SGHTA and CDR2 is FQGNSA. The DNA for the CDR3 is TGTGCCAGCAGCTTAGCGCTGGGACTAGGGGGTGAGCAGTACTTC. This codes for CASSLALGLGGEQYF.

The chain employs TRBV6-1 and TRBJ1-2; no firm D call. This CDR3 comprises 13 residues. Trimming took off 3 bases at V and 8 bases at J, with 13 bases between the two ends. The germline V gene has CDR1 MNHNS and CDR2 SASEGT. CDR3 DNA: TGTGCCAGCAGTGATGACCATTTAGGGGGCTACACCTTC. Translating gives CASSDDHLGGYTF.

This clonotype was seen a handful of times. The chain is built from TRBV5-1 and TRBJ1-1, with 10 positions matching TRBD1. The CDR3 length is 15 residues. The V segment lost 4 bases and the J segment 4 bases; nucleotides outside the gene matches: 7. Germline CDR1 is SGHRS and CDR2 is YFSETQ. DNA for the CDR3: TGCGCCAGCAGCCAGGAGGGGACAGGGGCCACTGAAGCTTTCTTT. The encoded protein is CASSQEGTGATEAFF.

The sample holds a few counts of this clonotype. V is TRBV28 and J is TRBJ2-1, with 10 bases fitting TRBD2. V trimming: 6 bases; J trimming: 0 bases; junction bases outside the gene matches: 14. This CDR3 is built from 19 residues. Germline CDR1 MDHEN, CDR2 SYDVKM. In DNA, the CDR3 is TGTGCCAGCAGCCTAGGACTAGCGGAACCGGGCAGCTCCTACAATGAGCAGTTCTTC. This sequence encodes CASSLGLAEPGSSYNEQFF.

This clonotype was counted only a few times. J is TRBJ2-1 and V is TRBV24-1, with TRBD2 matching over 12 bases. Trimming at V came to 10 bases and at J to 1 base, leaving 7 bases not matched to a gene. This CDR3 contains 16 residues. The germline V gene has CDR1 KGHDR and CDR2 SFDVKD. CDR3 protein: CATGASGRESYNEQFF. CDR3 DNA sequence: TGTGCCACGGGGGCTAGCGGGAGGGAATCCTACAATGAGCAGTTCTTC.

With respect to this clonotype: A read error may account for a junction end that differs from germline. This sequence joins TRBV5-4 and TRBJ2-1; the match to TRBD2 covers 13 bases. The CDR3 sequence is 17 residues long. Per germline, CDR1 SGHNT and CDR2 YYREEE (reference sequence). In nucleotides, the CDR3 is TGTGCCATCAGCCTGGGGCTCGGGACTAGCGGGGAACTGGGGCAGTTCTTC. Protein product: CAISLGLGTSGELGQFF.